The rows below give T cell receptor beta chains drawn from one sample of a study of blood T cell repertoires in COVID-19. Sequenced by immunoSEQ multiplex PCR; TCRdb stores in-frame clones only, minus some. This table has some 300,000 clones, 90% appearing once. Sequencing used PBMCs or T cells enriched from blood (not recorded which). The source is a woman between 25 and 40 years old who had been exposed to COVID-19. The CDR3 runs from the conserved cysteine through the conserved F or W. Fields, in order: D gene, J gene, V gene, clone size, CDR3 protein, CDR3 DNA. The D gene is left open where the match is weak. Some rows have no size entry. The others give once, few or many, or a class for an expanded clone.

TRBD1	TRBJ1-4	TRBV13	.	CASSLGDRVDEKLFF	TGTGCCAGCAGCTTAGGGGACAGGGTAGACGAAAAACTGTTTTTT
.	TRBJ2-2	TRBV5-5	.	CASSFKGTGELFF	TGTGCCAGCAGCTTCAAGGGGACCGGGGAGCTGTTTTTT
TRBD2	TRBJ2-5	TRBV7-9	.	CASSLERGKQETQYF	TGTGCCAGCAGCTTGGAGCGGGGGAAACAAGAGACCCAGTACTTC
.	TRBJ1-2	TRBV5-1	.	CASSLQAGSYGYTF	TGCGCCAGCAGCCTACAAGCGGGAAGCTATGGCTACACCTTC
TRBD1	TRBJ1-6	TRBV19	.	CASSADRVGDSPLHF	TGTGCCAGTAGTGCCGACAGGGTTGGTGATTCACCCCTCCACTTT
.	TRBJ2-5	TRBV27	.	CASSYQGVPGETQYF	TGTGCCAGCAGTTACCAAGGGGTCCCTGGAGAGACCCAGTACTTC
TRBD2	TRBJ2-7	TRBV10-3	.	CAISGTSGGHSYEQYF	TGTGCCATCAGTGGGACTAGCGGGGGGCACTCCTACGAGCAGTACTTC
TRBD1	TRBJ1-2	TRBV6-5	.	CASTQGPGTGGGYTF	TGTGCCAGCACCCAAGGCCCCGGGACAGGGGGCGGCTACACCTTC
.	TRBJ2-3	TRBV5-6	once	CASSLPVADTQYF	TGTGCCAGCAGCTTGCCGGTAGCAGATACGCAGTATTTT
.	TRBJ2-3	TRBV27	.	CASATGGIRGDTQYF	TGTGCCAGCGCCACTGGAGGGATACGGGGCGATACGCAGTATTTT
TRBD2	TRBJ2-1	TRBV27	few	CASSGGSGGVYNEQFF	TGTGCCTCCTCGGGAGGTAGCGGGGGGGTCTACAATGAGCAGTTCTTC
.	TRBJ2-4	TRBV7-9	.	CASSHQVTAKNIQYF	TGTGCCAGCAGCCACCAGGTTACTGCCAAAAACATTCAGTACTTC
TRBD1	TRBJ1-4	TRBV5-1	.	CASSSGTGLEKLFF	TGCGCCAGCAGTTCCGGGACAGGGCTCGAAAAACTGTTTTTT
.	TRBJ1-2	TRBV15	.	CATSRDQRGSGGYTF	TGTGCCACCAGCAGAGATCAGAGGGGGTCTGGTGGCTACACCTTC
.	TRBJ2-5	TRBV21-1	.	CASVPSGGVFSETQYF	TGTGCCAGCGTCCCAAGCGGGGGAGTTTTTTCGGAGACCCAGTACTTC
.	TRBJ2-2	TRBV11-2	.	CASSPNQHGELFF	TGTGCCAGCAGCCCCAACCAACACGGGGAGCTGTTTTTT
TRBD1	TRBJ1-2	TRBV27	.	CASSLLGQRYGYTF	TGTGCCAGCAGTTTACTGGGACAGCGATATGGCTACACCTTC
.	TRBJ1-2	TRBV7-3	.	CASSLTSRLGYTF	TGTGCCAGCAGCTTAACCTCCAGACTTGGCTACACCTTC
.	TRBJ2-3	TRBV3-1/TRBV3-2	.	CASSQGRSSESTDTQYF	TGTGCCAGCAGCCAAGGTCGGTCTAGCGAGAGCACAGATACGCAGTATTTT